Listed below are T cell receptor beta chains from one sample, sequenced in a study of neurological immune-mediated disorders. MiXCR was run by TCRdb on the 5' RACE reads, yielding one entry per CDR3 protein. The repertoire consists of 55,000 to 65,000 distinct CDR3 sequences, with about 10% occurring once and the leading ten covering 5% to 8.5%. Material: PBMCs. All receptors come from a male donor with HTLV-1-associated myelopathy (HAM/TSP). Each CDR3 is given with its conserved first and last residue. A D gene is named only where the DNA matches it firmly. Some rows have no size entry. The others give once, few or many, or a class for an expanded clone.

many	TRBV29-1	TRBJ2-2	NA	CSVETGYTGELFF	TGCAGCGTTGAAACAGGCTACACCGGGGAGCTGTTTTTT
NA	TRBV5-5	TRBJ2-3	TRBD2	CASSQLAGADTQYF	TGTGCCAGCAGCCAACTAGCGGGGGCAGATACGCAGTATTTT
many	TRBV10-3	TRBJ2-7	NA	CATDLGTTTYEQYF	TGTGCCACAGATCTAGGGACAACGACCTACGAGCAGTACTTC
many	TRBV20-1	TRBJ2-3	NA	CSAARPLPDTQYF	TGCAGTGCTGCCCGGCCCCTCCCAGATACGCAGTATTTT
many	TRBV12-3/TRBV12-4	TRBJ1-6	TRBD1	CASSLETGGLGSPLHF	TGTGCCAGCAGTTTAGAGACAGGGGGCTTAGGATCACCCCTCCACTTT
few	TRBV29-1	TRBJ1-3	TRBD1	CSVRDSGNTIYF	TGCAGCGTCAGGGACAGTGGAAACACCATATATTTT
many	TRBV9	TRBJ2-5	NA	CASSVGWQETQYF	TGTGCCAGCAGCGTAGGTTGGCAAGAGACCCAGTACTTC
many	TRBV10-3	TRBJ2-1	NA	CAIREHTSSYNEQFF	TGTGCCATCAGGGAACATACTAGCTCCTACAATGAGCAGTTCTTC
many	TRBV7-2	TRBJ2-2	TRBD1	CASRWTGTGGTGELFF	TGTGCCAGCAGATGGACCGGGACAGGGGGGACCGGGGAGCTGTTTTTT
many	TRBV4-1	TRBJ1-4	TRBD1	CASSYDRGTNEKLFF	TGCGCCAGCAGTTATGACAGGGGCACTAATGAAAAACTGTTTTTT
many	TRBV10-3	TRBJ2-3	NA	CAISADLQRADTQYF	TGTGCCATCAGTGCGGACCTGCAACGGGCAGATACGCAGTATTTT
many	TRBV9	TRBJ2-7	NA	CASSAGPGNYEQYF	TGTGCCAGCAGCGCCGGCCCCGGGAACTACGAGCAGTACTTC
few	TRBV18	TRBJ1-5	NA	CASSGDTSNQPQHF	TGTGCCAGCTCAGGCGACACTAGCAATCAGCCCCAGCATTTT
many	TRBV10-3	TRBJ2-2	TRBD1	CATSRDRGQVGELFF	TGTGCCACTTCCCGGGACAGGGGGCAGGTCGGGGAGCTGTTTTTT
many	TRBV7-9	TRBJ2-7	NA	CASSPGRVPYEQYF	TGTGCCAGCAGCCCGGGCAGGGTTCCCTACGAGCAGTACTTC
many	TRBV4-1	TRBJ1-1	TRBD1	CASSQDQGAGTEAFF	TGCGCCAGCAGCCAAGATCAGGGGGCCGGCACTGAAGCTTTCTTT
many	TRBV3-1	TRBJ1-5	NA	CASSQGHHSNQPQHF	TGTGCCAGCAGCCAAGGACACCATAGCAATCAGCCCCAGCATTTT
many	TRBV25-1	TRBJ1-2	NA	CASSEAREYYGYTF	TGTGCCAGCAGTGAAGCCAGGGAGTACTATGGCTACACCTTC
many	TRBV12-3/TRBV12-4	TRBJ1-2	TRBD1	CASTPGQGDGYTF	TGTGCCAGCACTCCGGGACAGGGAGATGGCTACACCTTC
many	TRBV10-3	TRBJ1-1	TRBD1	CAISEYTGQNTEAFF	TGTGCCATCAGTGAATATACGGGACAGAACACAGAAGCTTTCTTT
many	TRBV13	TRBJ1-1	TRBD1	CASSSRSGGYAFF	TGTGCCAGCAGCTCCAGGTCAGGGGGCTACGCTTTCTTT
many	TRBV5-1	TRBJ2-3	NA	CASSLKTLESTDTQYF	TGCGCCAGCAGCTTGAAGACTCTTGAGAGCACAGATACGCAGTATTTT
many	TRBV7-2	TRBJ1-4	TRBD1	CASSSRTGGLNEKLFF	TGTGCCAGCAGCTCCCGGACAGGGGGCCTGAATGAAAAACTGTTTTTT
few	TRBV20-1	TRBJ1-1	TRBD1	CSARREGAHTEAFF	TGCAGTGCTAGACGCGAGGGGGCGCACACTGAAGCTTTCTTT
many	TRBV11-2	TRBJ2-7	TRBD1	CASSLLGQGAGEQYF	TGTGCCAGCAGCTTACTAGGACAGGGGGCCGGCGAGCAGTACTTC
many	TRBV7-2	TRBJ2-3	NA	CASSLDFGTDTQYF	TGTGCCAGCAGCTTAGATTTCGGCACAGATACGCAGTATTTT
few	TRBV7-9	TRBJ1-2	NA	CASSPWDRANYGYTF	TGTGCCAGCAGCCCCTGGGACCGAGCTAACTATGGCTACACCTTC
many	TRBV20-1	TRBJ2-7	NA	CSASPTAGSYEQYF	TGCAGTGCTAGTCCGACAGCCGGATCCTACGAGCAGTACTTC
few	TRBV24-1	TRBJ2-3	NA	CATSDFGGGRTDTQYF	TGTGCCACCAGTGATTTTGGGGGGGGGCGGACAGATACGCAGTATTTT
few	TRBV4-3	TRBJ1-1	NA	CASSFDWGRGYTEAFF	TGCGCCAGCAGCTTCGACTGGGGACGTGGGTACACTGAAGCTTTCTTT
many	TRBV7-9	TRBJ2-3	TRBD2	CANGLAGGDTQYF	TGTGCCAACGGACTAGCGGGAGGGGATACGCAGTATTTT
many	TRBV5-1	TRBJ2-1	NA	CASSGGLAEEQFF	TGCGCCAGCAGCGGGGGGCTGGCAGAAGAGCAGTTCTTC
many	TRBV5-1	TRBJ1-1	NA	CASSFGGPLNTEAFF	TGCGCCAGCAGCTTCGGGGGCCCTTTGAACACTGAAGCTTTCTTT
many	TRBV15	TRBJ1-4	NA	CATSRGRGNEKLFF	TGTGCCACCAGCAGAGGTCGGGGTAATGAAAAACTGTTTTTT
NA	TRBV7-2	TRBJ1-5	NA	CVSSLAGTLSNQPQHF	TGTGTCAGCAGCTTAGCCGGGACACTTAGCAATCAGCCCCAGCATTTT
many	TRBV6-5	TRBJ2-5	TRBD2	CASSRAVAGGQETQYF	TGTGCCAGCAGTCGGGCCGTCGCGGGGGGGCAAGAGACCCAGTACTTC
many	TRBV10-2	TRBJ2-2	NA	CASSESGGNTGELFF	TGCGCCAGCAGTGAATCGGGGGGCAACACCGGGGAGCTGTTTTTT
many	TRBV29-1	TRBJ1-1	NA	CSVGFAGEDTEAFF	TGCAGCGTTGGTTTTGCAGGGGAGGACACTGAAGCTTTCTTT
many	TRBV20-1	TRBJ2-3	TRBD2	CSASSSGGLDTQYF	TGCAGTGCTAGTTCCAGCGGGGGGTTGGATACGCAGTATTTT
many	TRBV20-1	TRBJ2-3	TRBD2	CSGGGPVKTDTQYF	TGCAGTGGCGGGGGGCCGGTAAAAACAGATACGCAGTATTTT
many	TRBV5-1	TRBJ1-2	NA	CASSLDTGAYGYTF	TGCGCCAGCAGCTTGGATACGGGGGCCTATGGCTACACCTTC
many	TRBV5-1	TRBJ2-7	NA	CASGRFTDYEQYF	TGCGCCAGCGGCCGGTTCACTGACTACGAGCAGTACTTC
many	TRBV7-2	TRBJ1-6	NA	CAGLVNSPLHF	TGTGCCGGCCTGGTCAATTCACCCCTCCACTTT
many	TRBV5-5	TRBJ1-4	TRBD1	CASSLISPGGEKLFF	TGTGCCAGCAGCTTGATCTCCCCAGGGGGTGAAAAACTGTTTTTT
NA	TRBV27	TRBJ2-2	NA	CASSGPGTHTGELFF	TGTGCCAGCAGTGGCCCCGGGACACACACCGGGGAGCTGTTTTTT
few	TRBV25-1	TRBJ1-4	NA	CASSEFGGATNEKLFF	TGTGCCAGCAGTGAATTCGGGGGAGCAACTAATGAAAAACTGTTTTTT
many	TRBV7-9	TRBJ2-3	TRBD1	CASSLERTGRDTQYF	TGTGCCAGCAGCTTAGAACGGACAGGGAGAGATACGCAGTATTTT
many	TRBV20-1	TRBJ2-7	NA	CSARDMASTSYEQYF	TGCAGTGCTAGAGATATGGCATCCACCTCCTACGAGCAGTACTTC
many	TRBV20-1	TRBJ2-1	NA	CSASRWSSYNEQFF	TGCAGTGCTAGTCGCTGGAGCTCCTACAATGAGCAGTTCTTC
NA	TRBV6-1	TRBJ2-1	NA	CASSEGGHNEQFF	TGTGCCAGCAGTGAAGGGGGGCACAATGAGCAGTTCTTC
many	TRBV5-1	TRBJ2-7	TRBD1	CASSYTGTDYEQYF	TGCGCCAGCAGCTATACCGGGACAGACTACGAGCAGTACTTC
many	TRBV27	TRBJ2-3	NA	CASSLLPADTQYF	TGTGCCAGCAGTTTACTTCCTGCAGATACGCAGTATTTT
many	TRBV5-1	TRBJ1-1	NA	CASSLGSLENTEAFF	TGCGCCAGCAGCTTGGGATCACTAGAGAACACTGAAGCTTTCTTT
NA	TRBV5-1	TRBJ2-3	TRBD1	CASSGGQTFTDTQYF	TGCGCCAGCAGCGGGGGACAGACGTTCACAGATACGCAGTATTTT
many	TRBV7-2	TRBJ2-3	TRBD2	CASSPGLAADTQYF	TGTGCCAGCAGCCCGGGACTAGCAGCAGATACGCAGTATTTT